This T cell receptor (beta chain) was identified in a study of tumor-infiltrating lymphocytes in primary liver carcinoma. On the study more broadly: These patients were men and women whose ages were 30 to 69 years.

The CDR3 runs to 16 residues. The germline CDR1 and CDR2 sequences are MNHEY and SVGAGI. Trimming at V came to 2 bases and at J to 2 bases, leaving 8 bases not matched to a gene. From 400 to 500 ng total RNA, TCR beta cDNA was generated with a primer in the constant region. Slightly modified ARM-PCR served as the procedure for the TCR beta libraries. These libraries came from three rounds of nested multiplex PCR. The first two PCR rounds used TRBV1-TRBV30 forward primers with a C-beta reverse primer, nine to eleven cycles each. TCRdb re-derived calls from the multiplex PCR reads in MiXCR, one entry per CDR3 protein. The data show 90,000 to 100,000 distinct CDR3 sequences, 69% seen once. Co-extraction of both nucleic acids (RNA and DNA) used about 17-33 mg of unsorted bulk tissue. Patients had primary liver carcinoma treated by surgical resection. Study conclusions and caveats: The study found a significantly higher top-250-clone fraction in tumors than in blood (p = 0.039).

This clonotype has a count of ten or more. Its target is not known. Sequenced: liver tumor tissue from sampling region 5. As for subset: tumor region T5, tumor centre. This TCR was sampled from a woman aged 55-69 years with primary liver carcinoma and hepatitis B virus infection. The V call is TRBV6-5, the J call TRBJ2-7, with 8 bases fitting TRBD2. The CDR3 bases are TGTGCCAGCAGTTACCAACCGGTAGCGGGACCCTACGAGCAGTACTTC. As protein: CASSYQPVAGPYEQYF.